This entry is about one TCR beta chain. Other DNA sequences from this sample encode an identical CDR3 as well. The V end was cut by 4 bases, the J end by 3 bases, with 7 bases between. Germline-derived CDR1 and CDR2 are MGHRA and YSYEKL. This CDR3 is built from 13 residues. Assay used: immunoSEQ multiplex PCR; TCRdb lists only in-frame clones, some missing. The sample records tens of thousands of clones, 93% being singletons. The entry originates in a study of T cell changes during pregnancy in multiple sclerosis. The sequences come from CD8+ T cells from peripheral blood mononuclear cells, collected in the second trimester of pregnancy. The sequence was obtained from a female donor with multiple sclerosis, enrolled in a pregnancy study. The chain joins TRBV4-1 to TRBJ2-1, with a tentative D call TRBD2 (5 bases). In DNA form, the CDR3 reads TGCGCCAGCAGCCTTGGACTCTACAATGAGCAGTTCTTC. This translates into CASSLGLYNEQFF.